A selection of T cell receptor beta chains follows, all from one sample in a study of early T cells in non-severe SARS-CoV-2 infection. TCRdb re-called the 5' RACE reads with MiXCR, one entry per CDR3 protein. The sample comprises tens of thousands of distinct CDR3 sequences, roughly a tenth of which are singletons, and about 7.1% rests with the top ten. Sequencing was performed on whole blood, taken at baseline. These receptor sequences come from an adult who was a healthcare worker with PCR-confirmed SARS-CoV-2 infection or an uninfected control (not recorded which). Each CDR3 is given with its conserved first and last residue. A D gene is named only where the DNA matches it firmly. Part of the rows lack a size; the others show once, few, many or a class for expanded clones.

>few|TRBV7-9|TRBJ1-2|-
CASSPDSIYGYTF
TGTGCCAGCAGCCCGGACAGCATCTATGGCTACACCTTC
>-|TRBV15|TRBJ2-7|-
CATSRDRTDEQYF
TGTGCCACCAGCAGAGACAGGACGGACGAGCAGTACTTC
>many|TRBV20-1|TRBJ2-3|TRBD2
CSARDPRTSGGRTDTQYF
TGCAGTGCTAGAGATCCCCGGACTAGCGGGGGGCGCACAGATACGCAGTATTTT
>-|TRBV7-8|TRBJ2-5|TRBD1
CASSFGTGALAQETQYF
TGTGCCAGCAGCTTTGGGACAGGGGCCTTAGCCCAAGAGACCCAGTACTTC
>-|TRBV5-1|TRBJ2-7|TRBD1
CASQEGAVSSYEQYF
TGCGCCAGCCAAGAGGGGGCAGTTAGCTCCTACGAGCAGTACTTC
>many|TRBV7-3|TRBJ2-2|-
CATRLGNTGELFF
TGTGCCACCAGGTTGGGTAACACCGGGGAGCTGTTTTTT
>few|TRBV3-1|TRBJ2-2|-
CASSQSPRGTGELFF
TGTGCCAGCAGCCAATCTCCAAGGGGGACCGGGGAGCTGTTTTTT
>many|TRBV4-3|TRBJ1-1|-
CASSQEGGRGFEAFF
TGCGCCAGCAGCCAAGAAGGTGGAAGGGGATTTGAAGCTTTCTTT
>-|TRBV6-2/TRBV6-3|TRBJ2-1|TRBD2
CASSYGGGASNEQFF
TGTGCCAGCAGTTACGGCGGGGGGGCCTCAAATGAGCAGTTCTTC
>few|TRBV2|TRBJ2-7|-
CASSVDLQSSYEQYF
TGTGCCAGCAGTGTTGACCTCCAGAGCTCCTACGAGCAGTACTTC
>few|TRBV20-1|TRBJ1-3|-
CSARDTGSGNTIYF
TGCAGTGCTAGAGACACCGGCTCTGGAAACACCATATATTTT
>many|TRBV24-1|TRBJ2-2|TRBD1
CATSDLPGQAKNTGELFF
TGTGCCACCAGTGATTTACCGGGACAGGCTAAGAACACCGGGGAGCTGTTTTTT
>-|TRBV7-3|TRBJ2-2|TRBD1
CASSLGQGANTGELFF
TGTGCCAGCAGCCTAGGACAGGGGGCGAACACCGGGGAGCTGTTTTTT
>few|TRBV11-2|TRBJ1-3|-
CASSRSAPIQGSGNTIYF
TGTGCCAGCAGCCGTTCGGCCCCTATACAGGGATCTGGAAACACCATATATTTT
>many|TRBV6-6|TRBJ2-3|-
CASIPGWSDTQYF
TGTGCCAGCATTCCAGGGTGGTCCGATACGCAGTATTTT
>-|TRBV6-2/TRBV6-3|TRBJ2-3|-
CASREGLRLTDTQYF
TGTGCCAGCAGGGAGGGACTGCGTCTCACAGATACGCAGTATTTT
>many|TRBV19|TRBJ1-4|-
CASSLGQGNEKLFF
TGCGCCAGCAGCTTGGGCCAGGGGAATGAAAAACTGTTTTTT
>many|TRBV19|TRBJ2-3|TRBD2
CASSQLAGWADTQYF
TGTGCCAGTAGTCAACTAGCGGGTTGGGCAGATACGCAGTATTTT
>many|TRBV5-5|TRBJ2-5|-
CASSLQETQYF
TGTGCCAGCAGCTTGCAAGAGACCCAGTACTTC
>-|TRBV6-6|TRBJ2-3|-
CASSYLPGADTQYF
TGTGCCAGCAGTTACCTGCCCGGCGCAGATACGCAGTATTTT
>-|TRBV5-1|TRBJ2-3|TRBD1
CASSGTGRVDTQYF
TGCGCCAGCAGCGGGACAGGGCGAGTAGATACGCAGTATTTT
>medium-sized|TRBV9|TRBJ1-5|-
CASSEGGYSNQPQHF
TGTGCCAGCAGCGAGGGTGGTTATAGCAATCAGCCCCAGCATTTT
>-|TRBV5-6|TRBJ1-1|-
CASSGGYFNTEAFF
TGTGCCAGCAGCGGGGGATATTTTAACACTGAAGCTTTCTTT
>-|TRBV11-2|TRBJ2-1|-
CASSLVGQGDEQFF
TGTGCCAGCAGCTTAGTAGGTCAGGGTGATGAGCAGTTCTTC
>many|TRBV12-3/TRBV12-4|TRBJ2-1|TRBD2
CASSRTSGGNNEQFF
TGTGCCAGCAGCCGGACTAGCGGGGGTAACAATGAGCAGTTCTTC
>-|TRBV5-1|TRBJ1-3|-
CASSLAGVGGNTIYF
TGCGCCAGCAGCTTGGCGGGGGTCGGCGGAAACACCATATATTTT
>few|TRBV19|TRBJ1-2|TRBD1
CASSPGQGPYGYTF
TGTGCCAGTAGTCCGGGACAGGGTCCCTATGGCTACACCTTC
>-|TRBV5-1|TRBJ1-2|-
CASSLVGGEGYTF
TGCGCCAGCAGCTTGGTTGGAGGGGAGGGCTACACCTTC
>-|TRBV6-2/TRBV6-3|TRBJ1-6|-
CASSYMGRESPLHF
TGTGCCAGCAGTTATATGGGGAGGGAATCACCCCTCCACTTT